One sample yielded the 4 T cell receptor beta chains listed below, sequenced in a study of cytotoxic CD8 clonotypes in ibrutinib-treated CLL. The assay was immunoSEQ multiplex PCR, and TCRdb's table has in-frame clones only and misses some. The sample carries roughly 160,000 clones, about four fifths recorded once. The sequencing used PBMCs, collected after 24 months of ibrutinib treatment. The receptors come from a human donor with chronic lymphocytic leukemia.

The genes are TRBV13 and TRBJ1-2; D gene ambiguous. Germline V CDR1 and CDR2: PRHDT, FYEKMQ (reference sequence). The CDR3 covers 13 residues. Trimming left V 4 bases short and J 4 bases short, with 10 bases between. CDR3 nucleotides: TGTGCCAGCAGCTCCCGTACCCTCTATGGCTACACCTTC. Its protein product is CASSSRTLYGYTF.

This chain links TRBV27 with TRBJ2-1, with TRBD2 identical over 11 bases. The CDR3 covers 17 residues. Germline V lookup: CDR1 MNHEY, CDR2 SMNVEV (reference sequence). V trimming: 5 bases; J trimming: 4 bases; junction bases outside the gene matches: 10. The CDR3 loop is CASSPALSGGAYNEQFF. The CDR3 DNA is TGTGCCAGCAGTCCCGCCCTTAGCGGGGGGGCATACAATGAGCAGTTCTTC.

V and J are TRBV19 and TRBJ2-7; TRBD1 matches at 10 bases. The CDR3 contains 17 residues. Germline lookup yields CDR1 LNHDA and CDR2 SQIVND (reference sequence). J gave up 6 bases and V 6 bases, and 17 bases lay outside the gene matches. CDR3 region: CASSHRRDRGSTVEQYF. DNA for the CDR3: TGTGCCAGTAGCCATAGGCGGGACAGGGGTTCGACGGTCGAGCAGTACTTC.

The chain joins TRBV19 to TRBJ2-2; TRBD1 aligns across 11 bases. V shed 3 bases, J shed 6 bases, and the junction held 6 bases outside the gene matches. Germline loops: CDR1 LNHDA, CDR2 SQIVND (reference sequence). The CDR3 loop spans 16 amino acids. The chain's CDR3 is CASSIRTGGVPGELFF. DNA for the CDR3: TGTGCCAGTAGTATCAGGACAGGGGGCGTCCCCGGGGAGCTGTTTTTT.